The entry below describes one T cell receptor beta chain. This entry is derived from a study of blood T cell repertoires in COVID-19. Study at large: Acute and convalescent COVID-19 samples came from the United States, Italy and Spain. In each case, the material was cDNA or gDNA derived from T cells, B-cell-depleted T cells, or PBMCs.

Source study methods: Amplification with reference gene primers provided the estimates of nucleated cell counts. The repertoire was sequenced with immunoSEQ multiplex PCR; TCRdb's copy has only in-frame clones and lacks some. That table furnishes V, J and clone size, whereas the DNA furnished D and trimming. The sample includes about 76,000 clones, 80% of them seen just once. V was shortened by 5 bases and J by 7 bases, with 23 bases between the two germline ends. The V gene's germline CDR1 is SEHNR and CDR2 FQNEAQ (reference sequence). The CDR3 is 17 amino acids. The sequence came from a human donor in a cohort sampled during active COVID-19. V is TRBV7-9 and J is TRBJ1-4; D ambiguous. Sequenced sample: peripheral blood. CDR3 DNA sequence: TGTGCCAGCAGCCACCCCGCCGGGGAAGGGTGGGGTGAAAAACTGTTTTTT. Translated, it gives CASSHPAGEGWGEKLFF.